The clone carrying this T cell receptor (beta chain) was detected a few times. No antigen is known for it. The data originate from a study of cytomegalovirus exposure and HLA in healthy donors. Study-wide results and caveats: Segments of the TCR beta V type were, in most cases, productive about 90% or about 30% of the time in an earlier analysis. A missense DCLRE1C variant was associated with V- and J-gene trimming of TCR beta chains in a later analysis, and an independent cohort replicated the association.

Germline CDR1 is SNHLY and CDR2 is FYNNEI. Trimming stripped 4 bases from V and 4 bases from J, with 26 bases between. CDR3 length equals 20 residues. Both 60 Vbeta primers and 13 Jbeta primers went into the PCR. Original methodology: In a later analysis, of 80 million or so unique beta chains, some 10 million appeared in at least two donors. The repertoire was sequenced with immunoSEQ multiplex PCR; TCRdb's copy has only in-frame clones and lacks some. V, J and clone size were drawn from that table, and D and trimming were deduced from the DNA. In the table there are around 130,000 clones, 70% of which are singletons.

J is TRBJ2-6 and V is TRBV2; tentative D call: TRBD1 (6 bases). This sequence originates from a woman aged 30 to 39 in good health and CMV-seronegative. Source material: PBMCs. For the CDR3, the DNA is TGTGCCAGCAGTGGAGGACAGATAACTATATTTGGTTTAGGGGCCAACGTCCTGACTTTC. Translated: CASSGGQITIFGLGANVLTF.